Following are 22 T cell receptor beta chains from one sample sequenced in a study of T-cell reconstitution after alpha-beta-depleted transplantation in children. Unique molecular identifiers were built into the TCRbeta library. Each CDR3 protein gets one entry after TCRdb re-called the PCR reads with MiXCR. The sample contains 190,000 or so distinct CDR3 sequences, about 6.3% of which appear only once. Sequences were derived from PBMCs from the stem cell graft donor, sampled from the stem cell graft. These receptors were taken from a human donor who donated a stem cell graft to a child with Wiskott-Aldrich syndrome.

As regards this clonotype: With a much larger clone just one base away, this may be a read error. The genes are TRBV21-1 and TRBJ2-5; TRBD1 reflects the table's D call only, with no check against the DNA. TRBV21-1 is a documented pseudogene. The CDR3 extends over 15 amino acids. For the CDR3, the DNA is TGTGCCAGCAACAAAGGCGGCAACACGGGGAGGACCCAGTACTTC. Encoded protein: CASNKGGNTGRTQYF.

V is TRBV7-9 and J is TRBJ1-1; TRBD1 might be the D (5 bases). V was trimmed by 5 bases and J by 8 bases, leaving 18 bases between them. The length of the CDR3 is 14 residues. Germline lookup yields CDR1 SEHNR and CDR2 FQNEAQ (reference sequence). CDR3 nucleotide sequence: TGTGCCAGCAGCCCAGGGACCCCTTTACCAGAAGCTTTCTTT. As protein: CASSPGTPLPEAFF.

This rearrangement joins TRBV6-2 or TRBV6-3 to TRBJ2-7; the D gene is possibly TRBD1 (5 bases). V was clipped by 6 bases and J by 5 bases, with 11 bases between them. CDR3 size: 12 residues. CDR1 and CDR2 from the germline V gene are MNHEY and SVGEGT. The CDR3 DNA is TGTGCCAGCAGGGGGCCGCGCAACGAGCAGTACTTC. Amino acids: CASRGPRNEQYF.

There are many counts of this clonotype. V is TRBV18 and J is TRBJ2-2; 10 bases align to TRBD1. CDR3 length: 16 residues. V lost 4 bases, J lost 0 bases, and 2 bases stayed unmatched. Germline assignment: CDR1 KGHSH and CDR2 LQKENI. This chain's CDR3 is CASSRTGGTNTGELFF. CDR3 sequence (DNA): TGTGCCAGCTCACGGACAGGGGGAACGAACACCGGGGAGCTGTTTTTT.

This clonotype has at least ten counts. The CDR3 protein is CSVGTGQYNEQFF. In DNA form, the CDR3 reads TGCAGCGTAGGGACAGGACAATACAATGAGCAGTTCTTC. The rearrangement uses TRBV29-1 and TRBJ2-1; 8 bases map to TRBD1. Losses at the gene ends were 6 bases for V and 4 bases for J; bases not matched to a gene: 5. The germline CDR1 and CDR2 sequences are SQVTM and ANQGSEA. This CDR3 is 13 amino acids long.

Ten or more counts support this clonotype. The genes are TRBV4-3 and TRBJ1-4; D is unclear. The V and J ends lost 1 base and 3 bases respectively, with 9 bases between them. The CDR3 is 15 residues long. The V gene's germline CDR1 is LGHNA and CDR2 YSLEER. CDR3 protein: CASSQVPGSNEKLFF. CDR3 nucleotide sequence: TGCGCCAGCAGCCAAGTCCCAGGTTCTAATGAAAAACTGTTTTTT.

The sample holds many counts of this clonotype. CDR3 in amino acids: CASSVGLADWGELFF. CDR3 sequence (DNA): TGCGCCAGCAGCGTGGGACTAGCGGACTGGGGGGAGCTGTTTTTT. The rearrangement links TRBV5-1 to TRBJ2-2; 11 bases match TRBD2. The germline V gene encodes CDR1 SGHRS and CDR2 YFSETQ. V gave up 4 bases and J gave up 8 bases; unmatched junction bases: 7. The CDR3 has 15 amino acids. Full variable domain (remainder filled in from reference TRBV5-1 and TRBJ2-2): KAGVTQTPRYLIKTRGQQVTLSCSPISGHRSVSWYQQTPGQGLQFLFEYFSETQRNKGNFPGRFSGRQFSNSRSEMNVSTLELGDSALYLCASSVGLADWGELFFGEGSRLTVL.

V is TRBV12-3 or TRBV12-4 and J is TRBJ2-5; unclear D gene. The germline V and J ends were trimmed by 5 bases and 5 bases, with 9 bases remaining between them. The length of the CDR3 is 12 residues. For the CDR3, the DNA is TGTGCCAGCAGTCTGAGGTGGGAGACCCAGTACTTC. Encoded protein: CASSLRWETQYF.

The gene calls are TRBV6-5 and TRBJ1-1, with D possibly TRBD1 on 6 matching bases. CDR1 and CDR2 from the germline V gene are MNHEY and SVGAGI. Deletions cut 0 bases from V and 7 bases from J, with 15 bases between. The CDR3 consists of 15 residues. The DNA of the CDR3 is TGTGCCAGCAGTTACTCGGGGTATGGGGGGCTTGAAGCTTTCTTT. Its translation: CASSYSGYGGLEAFF.

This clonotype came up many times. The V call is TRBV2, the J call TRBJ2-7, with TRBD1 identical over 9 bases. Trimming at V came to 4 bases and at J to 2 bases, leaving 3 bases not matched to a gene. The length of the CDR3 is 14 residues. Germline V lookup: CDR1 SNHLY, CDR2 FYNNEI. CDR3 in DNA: TGTGCCAGCAGTGTACAGGGGGCAACCTACGAGCAGTACTTC. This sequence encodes CASSVQGATYEQYF. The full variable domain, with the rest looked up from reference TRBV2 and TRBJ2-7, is EPEVTQTPSHQVTQMGQEVILRCVPISNHLYFYWYRQILGQKVEFLVSFYNNEISEKSEIFDDQFSVERPDGSNFTLKIRSTKLEDSAMYFCASSVQGATYEQYFGPGTRLTVT.

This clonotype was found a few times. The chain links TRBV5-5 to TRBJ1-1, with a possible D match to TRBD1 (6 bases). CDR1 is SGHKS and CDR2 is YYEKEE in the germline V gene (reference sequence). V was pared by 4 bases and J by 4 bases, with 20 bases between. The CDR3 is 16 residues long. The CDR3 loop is CASSALSRVGATEAFF. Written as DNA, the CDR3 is TGTGCCAGCAGCGCCCTGAGTCGGGTGGGGGCCACTGAAGCTTTCTTT. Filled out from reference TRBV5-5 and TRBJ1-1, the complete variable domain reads DAGVTQSPTHLIKTRGQQVTLRCSPISGHKSVSWYQQVLGQGPQFIFQYYEKEERGRGNFPDRFSARQFPNYSSELNVNALLLGDSALYLCASSALSRVGATEAFFGQGTRLTVV.

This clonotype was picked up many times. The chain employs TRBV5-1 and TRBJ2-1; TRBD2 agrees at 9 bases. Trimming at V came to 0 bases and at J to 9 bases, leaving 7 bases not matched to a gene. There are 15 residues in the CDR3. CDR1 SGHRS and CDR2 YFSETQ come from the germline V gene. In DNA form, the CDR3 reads TGCGCCAGCAGCTTGGATGCGGGGGGGCCCTCTGAGCAGTTCTTC. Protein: CASSLDAGGPSEQFF.

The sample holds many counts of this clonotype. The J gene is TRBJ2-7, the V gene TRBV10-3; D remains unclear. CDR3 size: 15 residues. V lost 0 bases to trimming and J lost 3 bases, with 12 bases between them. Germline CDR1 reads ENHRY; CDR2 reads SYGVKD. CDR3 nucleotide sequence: TGTGCCATCAGTGAGTCGGTGGGCATGCTCTACGAGCAGTACTTC. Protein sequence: CAISESVGMLYEQYF.

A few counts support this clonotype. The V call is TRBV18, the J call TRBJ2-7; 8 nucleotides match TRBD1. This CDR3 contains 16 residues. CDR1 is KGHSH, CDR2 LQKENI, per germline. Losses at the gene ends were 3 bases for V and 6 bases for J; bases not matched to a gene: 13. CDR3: CASSPGRTGSLFEQYF. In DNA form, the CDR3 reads TGTGCCAGCTCACCGGGACGGACAGGGAGTTTATTCGAGCAGTACTTC.

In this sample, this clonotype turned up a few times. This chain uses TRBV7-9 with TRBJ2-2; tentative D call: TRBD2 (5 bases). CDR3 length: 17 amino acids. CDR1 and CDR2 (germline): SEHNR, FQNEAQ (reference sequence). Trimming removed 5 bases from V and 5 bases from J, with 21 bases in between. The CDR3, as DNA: TGTGCCAGCAGCCGCCGCCTCGGGGAGAGTGTTACCGGGGAGCTGTTTTTT. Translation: CASSRRLGESVTGELFF.

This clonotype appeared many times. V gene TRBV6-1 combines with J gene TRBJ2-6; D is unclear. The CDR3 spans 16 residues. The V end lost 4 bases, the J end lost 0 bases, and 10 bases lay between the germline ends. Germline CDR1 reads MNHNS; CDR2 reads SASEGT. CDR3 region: CASSVNHFSGANVLTF. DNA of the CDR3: TGTGCCAGCAGTGTGAACCACTTCTCTGGGGCCAACGTCCTGACTTTC.

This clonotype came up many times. The CDR3 sequence is CASSPRSGLGYNEQFF. The DNA for the CDR3 is TGTGCCAGCTCACCACGCTCTGGGCTTGGGTACAATGAGCAGTTCTTC. V usage is TRBV18 and J usage is TRBJ2-1, with D uncertain. The CDR3 runs 16 residues. Per the germline V gene, CDR1 is KGHSH and CDR2 is LQKENI. V was shortened by 1 base and J by 4 bases, with 14 bases between the two germline ends.

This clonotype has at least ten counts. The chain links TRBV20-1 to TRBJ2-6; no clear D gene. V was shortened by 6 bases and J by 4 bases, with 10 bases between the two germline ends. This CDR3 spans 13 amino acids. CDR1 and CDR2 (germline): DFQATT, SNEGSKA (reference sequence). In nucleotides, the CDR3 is TGCAGTGCCCCCCCCTCCGGGGCCAACGTCCTGACTTTC. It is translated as CSAPPSGANVLTF.

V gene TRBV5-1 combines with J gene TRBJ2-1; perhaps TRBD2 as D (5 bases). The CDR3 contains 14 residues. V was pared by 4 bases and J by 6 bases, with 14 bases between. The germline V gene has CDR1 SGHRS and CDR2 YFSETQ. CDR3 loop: CASSPADGGNEQFF. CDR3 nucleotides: TGCGCCAGCAGCCCAGCGGATGGTGGCAATGAGCAGTTCTTC.

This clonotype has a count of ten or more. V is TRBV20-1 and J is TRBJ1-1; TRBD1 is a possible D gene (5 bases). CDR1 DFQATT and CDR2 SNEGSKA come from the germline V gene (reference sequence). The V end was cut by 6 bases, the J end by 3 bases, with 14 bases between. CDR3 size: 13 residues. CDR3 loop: CSALPGGYTEAFF. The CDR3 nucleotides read TGCAGTGCCCTCCCGGGGGGGTACACTGAAGCTTTCTTT.

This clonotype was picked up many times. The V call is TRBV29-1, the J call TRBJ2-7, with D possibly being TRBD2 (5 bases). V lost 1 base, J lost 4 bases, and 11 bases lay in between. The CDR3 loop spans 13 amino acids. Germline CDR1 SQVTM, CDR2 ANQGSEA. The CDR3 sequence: CSVEVSGTYEQYF. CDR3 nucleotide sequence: TGCAGCGTTGAAGTGAGCGGTACTTACGAGCAGTACTTC.

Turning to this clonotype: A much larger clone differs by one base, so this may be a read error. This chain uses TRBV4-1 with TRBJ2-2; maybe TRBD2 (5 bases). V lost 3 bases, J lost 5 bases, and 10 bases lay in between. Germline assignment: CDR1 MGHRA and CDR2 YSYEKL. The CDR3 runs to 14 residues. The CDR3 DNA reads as TGCGCCAGCAGCCAGTGGGAGTGGACCGGGGAGCTGTTTTTT. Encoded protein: CASSQWEWTGELFF.